This T cell receptor (beta chain) was identified during a study of blood T cell repertoires in COVID-19 (dated by TCRdb to about 2020). Context from the whole study: Samples from collaborators originated in the United States, Italy and Spain and spanned both the acute and convalescent phases of COVID-19. The prospective study material was composed of cDNA or gDNA derived from T cells, B-cell-depleted T cells, or PBMCs. The dataset comprised deeply sampled blood TCRbeta repertoires from subjects exposed to, actively infected with, or recovered from COVID-19. The repertoires were made available in a free public database intended to serve as a resource for research on the immune response to SARS-CoV-2. The samples were drawn from two sources: the first 160 participants of the ongoing ImmuneRACE study, and 950 to 1,500 subjects contributed by 6 global collaborators. Nearly every sample came with metadata listing a de-identified subject ID, COVID-19 status, age in years and sex. HLA class I and class II types, where available, came from metadata supplied by the sample provider rather than from assay-based typing.

TCRbeta CDR3 regions were amplified from genomic DNA by means of the immunoSEQ Assay, a bias-controlled multiplex PCR. On the study's bioinformatics: The number of nucleated cells in each sample was estimated from the amplification of reference gene primers within the assay. Sequence reads were collapsed and filtered to measure the absolute abundance of every unique TCRbeta CDR3 rearrangement. For each sample, productive Simpson clonality was calculated as the square root of Simpson's diversity index across productive rearrangements. TCRdb retrieved this table from immuneACCESS and kept in-frame rearrangements only. Not all clones are present; in checked studies, unresolved V genes account for under half, and no reason is known for the remainder. Clonal size and the V and J genes are those of that table, whereas D and trimming came from the DNA. The sample table contains tens of thousands of clones; only one count was recorded for roughly 81% of them. The ten largest clonotypes hold roughly 9.2% of the sample.

General study outcomes and caveats: How much clinical and demographic metadata was included differed by source and by participant, and the metadata was provided uncurated.

On this clone: Its specific antigen is unknown. Base quality data are lacking; no much larger clone is found one base away. Additional DNA sequences in this sample encode the identical CDR3.

The collaborating institutions used their own protocols to collect whole blood in K2EDTA tubes. For TCRbeta analysis, collaborators shipped samples as frozen whole blood, isolated PBMCs, or DNA extracted from either of those sample types. The germline V gene (reference sequence) yields GTSNPN for CDR1 and SVGIG for CDR2. V sheds 4 bases and J sheds 7 bases, leaving 14 bases between their ends. The CDR3 runs 13 amino acids, cysteine and phenylalanine included. Of all the DNA, just the CDR3 is kept, 39 bases in frame from base 1. The receptor's source is a human donor in a cohort sampled during active COVID-19. The rearrangement joined TRBV30 to TRBJ2-1; perhaps TRBD2 is the D gene, with 5 bases matching. Sequenced material: peripheral blood. The DNA reads TGTGCCTGGAATCGGGGTCGAGGTAATGAGCAGTTCTTC. Its protein reads: CAWNRGRGNEQFF.